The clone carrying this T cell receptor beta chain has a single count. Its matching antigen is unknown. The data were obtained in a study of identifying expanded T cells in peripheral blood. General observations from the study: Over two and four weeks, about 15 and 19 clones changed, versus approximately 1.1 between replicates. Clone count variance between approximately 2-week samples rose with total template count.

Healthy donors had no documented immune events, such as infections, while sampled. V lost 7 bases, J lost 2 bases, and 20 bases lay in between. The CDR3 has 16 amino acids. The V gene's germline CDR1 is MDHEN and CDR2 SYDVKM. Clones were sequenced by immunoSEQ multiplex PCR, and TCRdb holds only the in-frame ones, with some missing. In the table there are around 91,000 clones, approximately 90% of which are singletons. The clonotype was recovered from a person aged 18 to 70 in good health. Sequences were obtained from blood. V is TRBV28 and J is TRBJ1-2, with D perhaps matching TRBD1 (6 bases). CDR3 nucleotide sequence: TGTGCCAGCACCCTTCAAACAGGGACGACGAACTATGGCTACACCTTC. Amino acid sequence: CASTLQTGTTNYGYTF.